Each of the 15 T cell receptor beta chains below was sequenced from the same sample in a study of cytomegalovirus exposure and HLA in healthy donors. The PCR ran on 60 Vbeta and 13 Jbeta primers. The method was immunoSEQ multiplex PCR; TCRdb's version includes in-frame clones alone and lacks a portion of them. The data hold 100,000 to 150,000 clones, with roughly 85% observed a single time. The specimen was PBMCs. These receptors were taken from a man between 18 and 29 years old in good health and CMV-seropositive.

This clone was counted between two and nine times. The V call is TRBV6-5, the J call TRBJ1-4; no clear D gene. Between the trimmed V and J ends, which lost 5 bases and 8 bases, there was a span of 15 bases. The germline V gene has CDR1 MNHEY and CDR2 SVGAGI. This CDR3 comprises 14 residues. The CDR3 DNA follows: TGTGCCAGCAGTACAAGGATGGATAGCGAAAAACTGTTTTTT. It encodes CASSTRMDSEKLFF.

This chain joins TRBV28 and TRBJ1-5, with D hard to call. The CDR3 is made up of 15 amino acids. CDR1 is MDHEN, CDR2 SYDVKM, per germline. Trimming cost V 3 bases and J 0 bases, with 9 bases left between them. CDR3 sequence reads: CASSFHTSSNQPQHF. The CDR3, as DNA: TGTGCCAGCAGTTTCCACACCAGTAGCAATCAGCCCCAGCATTTT.

The chain has TRBV9 and TRBJ2-2; weak D call: TRBD2 (6 bases). Germline CDR1 reads SGDLS; CDR2 reads YYNGEE. Trimming cost V 4 bases and J 5 bases, with 15 bases left between them. The CDR3 extends over 15 amino acids. As DNA, the CDR3 is TGTGCCAGCAGCACATCGGGGGTTTTGACCGGGGAGCTGTTTTTT. It specifies CASSTSGVLTGELFF.

The table lists this clone with a count of one. The V and J genes are TRBV4-1 and TRBJ1-1, with 10 bases identical to TRBD1. V was pared by 2 bases and J by 9 bases, with 9 bases of the junction left unmatched. The CDR3 spans 15 residues. Per germline, CDR1 MGHRA and CDR2 YSYEKL. The CDR3 is CASSQPTGGREQAFF. The CDR3 DNA is TGCGCCAGCAGCCAACCGACAGGGGGCCGTGAGCAAGCTTTCTTT.

This sequence joins TRBV30 and TRBJ1-1; 7 bases agree with TRBD1. CDR3 length: 15 residues. The V segment lost 2 bases and the J segment 11 bases; nucleotides outside the gene matches: 17. Germline V gene lookup returns CDR1 GTSNPN and CDR2 SVGIG (reference sequence). CDR3 amino acids: CAWSPYRGTTLGAFF. The CDR3 region has the DNA TGTGCCTGGAGTCCTTACAGGGGTACCACGCTAGGGGCTTTCTTT.

The chain employs TRBV7-3 and TRBJ2-2; TRBD1 is a possible D gene (5 bases). Trimming removed 6 bases from V and 0 bases from J, with 14 bases in between. This CDR3 region has 16 residues. CDR1 and CDR2 (germline): SGHTA, FQGTGA. DNA of the CDR3: TGTGCCAGCAGTTTAGGGGCCAAACCGAACACCGGGGAGCTGTTTTTT. This codes for CASSLGAKPNTGELFF.

The chain employs TRBV11-2 and TRBJ1-2; 7 nucleotides agree with TRBD1. The CDR3 runs 14 residues. Germline V gives CDR1 SGHAT, CDR2 FQNNGV. V gave up 1 base and J gave up 4 bases; unmatched junction bases: 3. The CDR3 DNA reads TGTGCCAGCAGCTTAGTTGCAGGGGGCTATGGCTACACCTTC. Protein product: CASSLVAGGYGYTF.

The rearrangement uses TRBV5-6 and TRBJ2-4, with 7 bases lining up with TRBD2. J was trimmed by 2 bases and V by 4 bases; bases with no gene match: 15. The CDR3 runs 18 residues. Looked up from germline, CDR1 is SGHDT and CDR2 is YYEEEE. CDR3 protein: CASSPRFWDYGSKNIQYF. The DNA for the CDR3 is TGTGCCAGCAGCCCAAGGTTCTGGGACTATGGGTCCAAAAACATTCAGTACTTC.

The genes are TRBV4-1 and TRBJ2-7; TRBD2 matches 11 bases. Germline V gene lookup returns CDR1 MGHRA and CDR2 YSYEKL. J gave up 9 bases and V 0 bases, and 10 bases lay outside the gene matches. The CDR3 runs 16 residues. The CDR3: CASSQDGGSGGAGQYF. The CDR3 DNA is TGCGCCAGCAGCCAAGATGGAGGTAGCGGGGGGGCCGGGCAGTACTTC.

The V call is TRBV10-2, the J call TRBJ2-7; D gene uncertain. The CDR3 has 13 amino acids. Between the trimmed V and J ends, which lost 7 bases and 0 bases, there was a span of 10 bases. CDR1 is WSHSY, CDR2 SAAADI, per germline. The CDR3 coding sequence is TGCGCCAGCACTCGCGGTAGCTCCTACGAGCAGTACTTC. It is translated as CASTRGSSYEQYF.

The chain is built from TRBV5-4 and TRBJ2-7; D is possibly TRBD1 (5 bases). CDR1 is SGHNT, CDR2 YYREEE, per germline (reference sequence). The ends were cut back, 0 bases at V and 2 bases at J, with 12 bases in the middle. This CDR3 region has 15 residues. DNA for the CDR3: TGTGCCAGCAGCTTGGATCAAGGGGTGGCCTACGAGCAGTACTTC. This sequence encodes CASSLDQGVAYEQYF. Using reference TRBV5-4 and TRBJ2-7 for the parts outside the CDR3, the full variable domain is ETGVTQSPTHLIKTRGQQVTLRCSSQSGHNTVSWYQQALGQGPQFIFQYYREEENGRGNFPPRFSGLQFPNYSSELNVNALELDDSALYLCASSLDQGVAYEQYFGPGTRLTVT.

The chain carries TRBV4-1 and TRBJ2-7, with TRBD1 identical over 11 bases. V lost 3 bases to trimming and J lost 4 bases; unmatched junction nucleotides: 5. Germline assignment: CDR1 MGHRA and CDR2 YSYEKL. The CDR3 totals 15 residues. The CDR3 loop is CASSHPGQGAYEQYF. The CDR3 region has the DNA TGCGCCAGCAGCCACCCCGGACAGGGGGCATACGAGCAGTACTTC.

V and J are TRBV4-2 and TRBJ2-7; possible D gene TRBD1, 6 bases. Per germline, CDR1 LGHNA and CDR2 YNFKEQ. The CDR3 runs 13 residues. V was cut by 1 base and J by 4 bases, with 8 bases left in between. CDR3 nucleotides: TGTGCCAGCAGCCAAGGGGACATTTACGAGCAGTACTTC. Amino acids: CASSQGDIYEQYF.

This clone turned up a few times. CDR3 protein: CASSYLGRQLNTEAFF. CDR3 bases: TGTGCCAGCAGTTACTTAGGGCGACAGTTGAACACTGAAGCTTTCTTT. The rearrangement joins TRBV6-6 to TRBJ1-1; D is perhaps TRBD1 (5 bases). This CDR3 comprises 16 residues. With 1 base removed from V and 0 bases from J, the gap between germline ends came to 12 bases. CDR1 and CDR2 (germline): MNHNY, SVGAGI (reference sequence).

V and J are TRBV18 and TRBJ2-7; D possibly corresponds to TRBD2 (7 bases). This CDR3 is built from 16 residues. Trimming removed 6 bases from V and 0 bases from J, with 18 bases in between. Germline assignment: CDR1 KGHSH and CDR2 LQKENI. The CDR3 reads CASSSKGGGLSYEQYF. The CDR3, as DNA: TGTGCCAGCTCTTCCAAAGGCGGGGGCCTCTCCTACGAGCAGTACTTC.